This T cell receptor (beta chain) was obtained from a study of beta chain features in type 1 diabetes (dated by TCRdb to the late 2010s). In terms of the full investigation: Mean age, gender distribution, total cell number and subset yield were not different between patients and healthy donors. A total of just under 110,000,000 sorted cells were examined across all samples, and RNA yield correlated strongly with the number of cells per subset. Whereas all 30 or so donors provided naive and central memory subsets, regulatory and stem cell-like memory subsets were isolated from just 8 patients and about 8 healthy donors. In the study, TCRB repertoires of sorted circulating CD4+ T cell subsets from recently diagnosed type 1 diabetes patients were compared with those of matched healthy donors. The investigation overall reported the following: At VDJ recombination sites, type 1 diabetes patients had fewer insertions and more deleted nucleotides, which implies abnormalities in thymic rearrangement. Type 1 diabetes patients showed a moderate but significant shortening of TCRB CDR3 length in all four CD4+ subsets. Shorter templates might have been favored by PCR, but patient and control samples were amplified and corrected together, so both groups would have been affected equally by any skew. Naive, central memory and regulatory TCRB repertoires appeared to be more alike among patients than among healthy donors. Because the HLA sub-analyses included only small numbers of individuals, any influence of HLA type on TCRB rearrangement was left unresolved. Sequencing cDNA rather than genomic DNA could over-represent highly expressing activated cells, although activation and CD3 levels did not differ between groups.

Taken from cysteine to phenylalanine, the CDR3 has 13 residues. Left in the record is the CDR3 DNA by itself, 39 bases read in frame from the first base. The germline V gene provides CDR1 SNHLY and CDR2 FYNNEI. V loses 6 bases of germline sequence and J loses 5 bases, and the interval between the two ends is 13 bases. The High Capacity cDNA Reverse Transcription Kit was used to reverse transcribe all of the isolated RNA, meaning that expressed TCRB transcripts were what got sequenced. Deep immunoSEQ sequencing was applied to naive, central memory and regulatory T cell samples, giving an average of about 3.7 million total reads per sample. Sorted cells were lysed in RLT buffer, and RNA was extracted using DNase-treated RNeasy Micro or Mini kits according to cell number. To prevent cross-contamination, every cell subset was processed on its own, while patient and healthy donor samples were processed together. TCRB sequences were amplified from cDNA with the immunoSEQ multiplex PCR, producing 87-bp fragments spanning the CDR3 region. Amplicons were sequenced on the Illumina HiSeq platform. The source study handled its data this way. PCR bias was corrected computationally using synthetic template baselines, and reads within Hamming distance 2 were collapsed, with unmergeable singletons discarded. Reads were aligned to IMGT to assign V, D and J genes, CDR3 length, and insertions or deletions at six rearrangement sites. Within each subset, clonotype counts were normalized to sorted cell number, after which true diversity and Gini coefficients were computed with the tcR R package. The overlap coefficient, calculated on TCRB nucleotide sequences, was used to quantify repertoire sharing. Out-of-frame TCRB sequences from naive cells were analyzed to stand in for the pre-selection repertoire. TCRdb holds this immuneACCESS table with in-frame rearrangements only. Some clones are missing; in checked studies, unresolved V genes explain under half, and the rest has no known cause. That table is the source of V, J and clone size, and D and trimming were worked out from the DNA. This sample lists some 660,000 clones; roughly 13% were detected once. The ten largest clonotypes hold nearly 0.04% of the sample.

This clone was seen a few times. The specificity of this receptor is unknown. Base qualities are not recorded, but no much larger clone differs from it by a single base. From each donor, a single peripheral blood sample of around 120 mL on average was drawn into heparinised tubes. Naive, central memory, regulatory and stem cell-like memory CD4+ T cells were sorted on a BD FACSAria II using a panel including CD45RO, CCR7, CD25, CD127, CD95 and CD27. Purity was above 95% for every sorted population. PBMCs were separated immediately by Lymphoprep density gradient centrifugation and were stained directly, without being cultured. Samples were stained and sorted in pairs, with one healthy donor and one patient per experiment, so that batch effects were minimized.

The sequence is built from TRBV2 and TRBJ1-1; the D segment could be TRBD1, given 6 matching bases. This clonotype originated in a man aged 18-30 years with type 1 diabetes. Sequences were obtained from naive CD4+ T cells from blood. This specimen's cell subset or site label, interpreted: true naive CD4+ T cells. At the DNA level, the sequence is TGTGCCAGCAGAAAGGGGGAGGGGACTGAAGCTTTCTTT. This is translated as CASRKGEGTEAFF.